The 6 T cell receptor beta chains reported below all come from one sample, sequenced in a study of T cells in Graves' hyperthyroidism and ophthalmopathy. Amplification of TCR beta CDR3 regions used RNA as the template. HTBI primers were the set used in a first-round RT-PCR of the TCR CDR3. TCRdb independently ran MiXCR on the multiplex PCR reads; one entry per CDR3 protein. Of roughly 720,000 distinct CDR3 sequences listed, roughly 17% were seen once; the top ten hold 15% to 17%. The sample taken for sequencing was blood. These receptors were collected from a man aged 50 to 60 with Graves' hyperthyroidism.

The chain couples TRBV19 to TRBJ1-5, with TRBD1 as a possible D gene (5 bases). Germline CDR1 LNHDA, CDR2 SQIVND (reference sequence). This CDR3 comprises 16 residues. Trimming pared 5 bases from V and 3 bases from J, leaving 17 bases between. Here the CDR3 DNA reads TGTGCCAGTAGTTCCCCCCGGGACGGGTACAATCAGCCCCAGCATTTT. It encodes CASSSPRDGYNQPQHF.

CDR3 residues: CASSTTPAGSNQPQHF. The CDR3 DNA follows: TGTGCCAGTAGTACTACCCCCGCCGGTAGCAATCAGCCCCAGCATTTT. The chain uses TRBV19 and TRBJ1-5; no firm D call. From germline, CDR1 is LNHDA and CDR2 SQIVND (reference sequence). This CDR3 contains 16 residues. Trimming left V 4 bases short and J 0 bases short, with 13 bases between.

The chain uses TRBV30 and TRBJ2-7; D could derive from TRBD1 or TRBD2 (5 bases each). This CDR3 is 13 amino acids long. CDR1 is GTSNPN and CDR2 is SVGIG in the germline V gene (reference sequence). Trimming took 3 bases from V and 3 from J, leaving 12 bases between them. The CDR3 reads CAWSVGESYEQYF. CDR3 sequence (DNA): TGTGCCTGGAGCGTAGGGGAGAGCTACGAGCAGTACTTC.

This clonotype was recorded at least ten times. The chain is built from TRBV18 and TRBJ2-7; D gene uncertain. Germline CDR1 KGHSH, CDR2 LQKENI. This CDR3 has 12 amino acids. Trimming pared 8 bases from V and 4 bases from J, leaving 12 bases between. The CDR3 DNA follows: TGTGCCAGCAGCCGCGGACGGTACGAGCAGTACTTC. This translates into CASSRGRYEQYF. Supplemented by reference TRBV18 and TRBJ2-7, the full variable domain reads NAGVMQNPRHLVRRRGQEARLRCSPMKGHSHVYWYRQLPEEGLKFMVYLQKENIIDESGMPKERFSAEFPKEGPSILRIQQVVRGDSAAYFCASSRGRYEQYFGPGTRLTVT.

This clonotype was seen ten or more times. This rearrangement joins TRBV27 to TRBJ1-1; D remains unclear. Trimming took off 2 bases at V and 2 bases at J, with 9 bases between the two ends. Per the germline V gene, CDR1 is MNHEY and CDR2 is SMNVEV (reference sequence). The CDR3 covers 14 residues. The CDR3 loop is CASSLNSFNTEAFF. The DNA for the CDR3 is TGTGCCAGCAGTTTAAACAGTTTCAACACTGAAGCTTTCTTT.

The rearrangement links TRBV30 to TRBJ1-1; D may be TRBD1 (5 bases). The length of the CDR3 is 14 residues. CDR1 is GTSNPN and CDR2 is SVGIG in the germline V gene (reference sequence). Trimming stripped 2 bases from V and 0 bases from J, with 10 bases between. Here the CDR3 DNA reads TGTGCCTGGAGTTATACAGGAATGAACACTGAAGCTTTCTTT. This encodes CAWSYTGMNTEAFF.